This T cell receptor (beta chain) was profiled in a study of T-cell reconstitution after alpha-beta-depleted transplantation in children. General study points: There were some patients whose high TCRbeta diversity at day 60 came from surviving recipient T cells and thymic progenitors. At one year after transplant, newly produced T cells mostly accounted for T-cell counts and diversity. Reports say that about two months after transplant, the alpha-beta T cells came out of several hundred graft clones that had expanded.

CDR3 length equals 15 residues. Germline-derived CDR1 and CDR2 are DFQATT and SNEGSKA (reference sequence). V dropped 3 bases and J dropped 6; count of bases not matched to a gene: 8. This clonotype has more than one count but fewer than ten. Its antigen is unknown. The TCRbeta library was prepared with unique molecular identifiers. TCRdb redid the calling of the PCR reads with MiXCR, one entry per CDR3 protein. In the table there are fewer than 550,000 distinct CDR3 sequences, around 15% of which are singletons. The rearrangement joins TRBV20-1 to TRBJ2-3; 11 bases are shared with TRBD2. The sequence derives from a boy under three years old who had a stem cell transplant for Wiskott-Aldrich syndrome, so the T cells may come from the graft donor. The sequenced sample was PBMCs, mostly from graft donor cells, obtained 360 days after TCRalphabeta/CD19-depleted stem cell transplant. The CDR3 spells CSASPLAGEADTQYF. In nucleotides, the CDR3 is TGCAGTGCTAGCCCACTAGCGGGAGAGGCGGATACGCAGTATTTT.